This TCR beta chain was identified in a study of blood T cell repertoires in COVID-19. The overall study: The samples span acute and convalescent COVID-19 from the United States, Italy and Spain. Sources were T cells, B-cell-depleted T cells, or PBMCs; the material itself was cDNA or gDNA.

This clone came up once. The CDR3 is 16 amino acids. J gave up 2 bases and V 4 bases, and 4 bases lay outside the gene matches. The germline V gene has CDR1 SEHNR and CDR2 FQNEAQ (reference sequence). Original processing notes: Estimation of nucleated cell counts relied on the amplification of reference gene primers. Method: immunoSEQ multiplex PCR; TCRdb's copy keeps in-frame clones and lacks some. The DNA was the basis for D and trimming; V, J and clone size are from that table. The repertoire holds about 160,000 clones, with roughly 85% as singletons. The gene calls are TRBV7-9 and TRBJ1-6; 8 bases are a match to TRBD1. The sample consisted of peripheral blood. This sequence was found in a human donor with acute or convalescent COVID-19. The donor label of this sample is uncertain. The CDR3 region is CASSSGQAAYNSPLHF. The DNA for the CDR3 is TGTGCCAGCAGCTCGGGACAGGCCGCCTATAATTCACCCCTCCACTTT.